The 21 T cell receptor beta chains presented below share a single source sample, sequenced in a study of blood T cell repertoires in COVID-19. Repertoires were generated with immunoSEQ multiplex PCR, while TCRdb's copy carries only in-frame clones and drops some. This sample has about 370,000 clones, with 80% to 90% found just once. Material for sequencing was peripheral blood. Receptor source: a woman aged 25-40 years with COVID-19, enrolled during active disease.

The V gene is TRBV27, the J gene TRBJ1-5, with D possibly being TRBD1 (6 bases). Germline CDR1 reads MNHEY; CDR2 reads SMNVEV (reference sequence). This CDR3 region has 15 residues. Trimming cost V 9 bases and J 10 bases, with 25 bases left between them. The CDR3 is CARPSFSGTPCPQHF. The CDR3 DNA reads as TGTGCCAGGCCCAGTTTTTCCGGGACACCTTGCCCCCAGCATTTT.

V and J are TRBV5-1 and TRBJ2-7; D is possibly TRBD1 (6 bases). CDR1 is SGHRS, CDR2 YFSETQ, per germline. V lost 5 bases and J 2 bases, leaving 11 bases between the germline ends. CDR3 length equals 13 residues. The CDR3 DNA sequence: TGCGCCAGCAGGTTTCAGGGGACCTACGAGCAGTACTTC. Residues: CASRFQGTYEQYF.

This clone was found once. This chain joins TRBV2 and TRBJ1-5; TRBD1 agrees at 8 bases. The CDR3 sequence is 14 residues long. Germline V lookup: CDR1 SNHLY, CDR2 FYNNEI. J was trimmed by 7 bases and V by 7 bases; bases with no gene match: 9. CDR3: CASTPGTGGQPQHF. CDR3 bases: TGTGCCAGCACCCCCGGGACAGGAGGACAGCCCCAGCATTTT.

V gene TRBV9 combines with J gene TRBJ1-4; D uncertain. The V and J ends lost 2 bases and 8 bases respectively, with 16 bases between them. CDR1 is SGDLS and CDR2 is YYNGEE in the germline V gene. The CDR3 is 15 amino acids. For the CDR3, the DNA is TGTGCCAGCAGCGTCGACGGAGCCCTTCGCGAAAAACTGTTTTTT. Protein sequence: CASSVDGALREKLFF.

This chain uses TRBV30 with TRBJ1-2, with 9 bases identical to TRBD1. Germline CDR1 and CDR2: GTSNPN and SVGIG (reference sequence). Trimming cost V 1 base and J 6 bases; bases outside gene matches: 3. The CDR3 extends over 13 amino acids. Here the CDR3 reads CAWSGDRVDGYTF. The CDR3 coding sequence is TGTGCCTGGAGTGGGGACAGGGTCGATGGCTACACCTTC.

This chain joins TRBV25-1 and TRBJ2-3, with TRBD2 matching 7 bases. Germline CDR1 and CDR2: MGHDK and SYGVNS. This CDR3 is 13 amino acids long. V lost 6 bases to trimming and J lost 6 bases; unmatched junction nucleotides: 6. In DNA form, the CDR3 reads TGTGCCAGCAGGGAGCTAGCGGCCGATACGCAGTATTTT. It is translated as CASRELAADTQYF.

The gene calls are TRBV14 and TRBJ1-2; a weak D match, TRBD1 (6 bases). This CDR3 spans 14 amino acids. Trimming cost V 3 bases and J 4 bases, with 12 bases left between them. Germline values: CDR1 SGHDN, CDR2 FVKESK. CDR3 sequence reads: CASSHLQGLYGYTF. The CDR3 bases are TGTGCCAGCAGCCACCTACAGGGCCTCTATGGCTACACCTTC.

This chain joins TRBV2 and TRBJ2-7; TRBD1 matches at 9 bases. The trim removed 8 bases at V and 3 bases at J, leaving 8 bases unmatched. This CDR3 contains 14 residues. Germline V gene lookup returns CDR1 SNHLY and CDR2 FYNNEI. The CDR3 loop reads CASADRDRDYEQYF. CDR3 nucleotides: TGTGCCAGCGCTGACCGGGACAGGGACTACGAGCAGTACTTC.

The chain joins TRBV6-5 to TRBJ1-1, with D possibly TRBD1 on 6 matching bases. CDR1 MNHEY and CDR2 SVGAGI come from the germline V gene. CDR3 length equals 14 residues. V was cut by 5 bases and J by 5 bases, with 15 bases left in between. The CDR3 protein is CASSPRDQGTEAFF. DNA of the CDR3: TGTGCCAGCAGTCCCCGGGACCAGGGGACTGAAGCTTTCTTT.

This chain connects TRBV6-5 to TRBJ2-1; D might be TRBD1 (6 bases). Per germline, CDR1 MNHEY and CDR2 SVGAGI. V lost 1 base and J 10 bases, leaving 8 bases between the germline ends. CDR3 size: 12 residues. The CDR3 region has the DNA TGTGCCAGCAGTTACTACACAGGGGAGCAGTTCTTC. Translated, it gives CASSYYTGEQFF.

This chain joins TRBV27 and TRBJ2-3, with 8 bases matching TRBD1. Germline V CDR1 and CDR2: MNHEY, SMNVEV (reference sequence). Trimming at V came to 7 bases and at J to 0 bases, leaving 15 bases not matched to a gene. The CDR3 covers 18 residues. The CDR3 reads CASTPRDRGQPSTDTQYF. The CDR3 DNA is TGTGCCAGCACCCCTCGTGACAGGGGCCAACCTAGCACAGATACGCAGTATTTT.

In DNA, the CDR3 is TGTGCCAGCATCGAACCCCCCGGGAGTATGGCGGGAGGGCCGGAGTACGAGCAGTACTTC. Its translation is CASIEPPGSMAGGPEYEQYF. V usage is TRBV27 and J usage is TRBJ2-7; 9 nucleotides line up with TRBD2. V trimming: 7 bases; J trimming: 4 bases; junction bases outside the gene matches: 26. The CDR3 contains 20 residues. Germline CDR1 and CDR2: MNHEY and SMNVEV (reference sequence).

V is TRBV19 and J is TRBJ2-3, with 11 bases that match TRBD2. With V trimmed by 9 bases and J by 4 bases, 6 bases remained unmatched. CDR1 is LNHDA, CDR2 SQIVND, per germline (reference sequence). The CDR3 sequence is 14 residues long. The CDR3 sequence: CASSSGRPPDTQYF. In DNA form, the CDR3 reads TGTGCCAGCTCTAGCGGGAGGCCACCAGATACGCAGTATTTT.

V usage is TRBV10-3 and J usage is TRBJ2-1; 9 positions match TRBD1. The length of the CDR3 is 13 residues. The germline CDR1 and CDR2 sequences are ENHRY and SYGVKD. The ends lost 8 bases at V and 7 bases at J; junction bases unmatched: 6. As DNA, the CDR3 is TGTGCCATCCGCCCCGGACAGGGGAATGAGCAGTTCTTC. It codes for CAIRPGQGNEQFF.

This chain uses TRBV20-1 with TRBJ1-2; D gene uncertain. The CDR3 runs to 11 residues. Germline-derived CDR1 and CDR2 are DFQATT and SNEGSKA (reference sequence). The CDR3 bases are TGCACCGCGGGCCTTTTAGGTGGCTACACCTTC. Protein sequence: CTAGLLGGYTF.

The rearrangement joins TRBV6-5 to TRBJ2-7; D gene ambiguous. The CDR3 totals 14 residues. Germline V gene sequence: CDR1 MNHEY, CDR2 SVGAGI. Trimming shortened V by 2 bases and J by 3 bases, and 11 bases separated the two germline ends. The CDR3 region is CASSYGGRNYEQYF. The CDR3, as DNA: TGTGCCAGCAGTTACGGCGGCAGAAACTACGAGCAGTACTTC.

CDR3 amino acids: CSVTGAFF. CDR3 bases: TGCAGCGTTACAGGAGCTTTCTTT. This chain joins TRBV29-1 and TRBJ1-1; a weak D match, TRBD1 (5 bases). CDR3 size: 8 residues. CDR1 SQVTM and CDR2 ANQGSEA come from the germline V gene. Trimming left V 5 bases short and J 10 bases short, with 5 bases between.

The chain recombines TRBV30 with TRBJ1-2; D unclear. Trimming left V 1 base short and J 2 bases short, with 8 bases between. The CDR3 covers 13 residues. CDR1 is GTSNPN, CDR2 SVGIG, per germline (reference sequence). This chain's CDR3 is CAWSDGGNYGYTF. As DNA, the CDR3 is TGTGCCTGGAGTGATGGCGGGAACTATGGCTACACCTTC.

The chain is built from TRBV3-1 (or the pseudogene TRBV3-2) and TRBJ1-6; D is perhaps TRBD1 (6 bases). This CDR3 has 16 amino acids. V lost 1 base and J 10 bases, leaving 17 bases between the germline ends. Germline V gene lookup returns CDR1 LGHDT and CDR2 YNNKEL (reference sequence). CDR3 sequence: CASSQGGLTGISPLHF. The CDR3 bases are TGTGCCAGCAGCCAAGGAGGTTTGACAGGCATCTCACCCCTCCACTTT.

The chain links TRBV4-1 to TRBJ1-5, with a possible D match to TRBD1 (5 bases). The germline V and J ends were trimmed by 0 bases and 0 bases, with 9 bases remaining between them. CDR3 size: 16 residues. CDR1 and CDR2 from the germline V gene are MGHRA and YSYEKL. CDR3 nucleotide sequence: TGCGCCAGCAGCCAAGAGGGGACTTATAGCAATCAGCCCCAGCATTTT. Translation gives CASSQEGTYSNQPQHF.

The V and J genes are TRBV6-4 and TRBJ2-1; unclear D gene. Germline V gene lookup returns CDR1 MRHNA and CDR2 SNTAGT. The V and J ends lost 5 bases and 6 bases respectively, with 20 bases between them. There are 16 residues in the CDR3. The CDR3 loop is CASSRTTQSPFNEQFF. CDR3 nucleotides: TGTGCCAGCAGTCGCACTACCCAGTCACCGTTCAATGAGCAGTTCTTC.